This entry is about one TCR beta chain. The sample comes from a study of blood T cell repertoires in COVID-19. For the study at large: Acute and convalescent COVID-19 specimens originated in the United States, Italy and Spain. The analysed material was cDNA or gDNA that came from T cells, B-cell-depleted T cells, or PBMCs.

Libraries were prepared by immunoSEQ multiplex PCR; TCRdb keeps only in-frame clonotypes and omits some of them. Among over 50,000 clones listed, approximately 84% were seen once. Losses at the gene ends were 7 bases for V and 8 bases for J; bases not matched to a gene: 11. There are 15 residues in the CDR3. The germline V gene encodes CDR1 SNHLY and CDR2 FYNNEI. The chain links TRBV2 to TRBJ1-4, with TRBD1 matching 9 bases. Sequencing input: peripheral blood. The sequence was obtained from a human donor in a cohort sampled during active COVID-19. CDR3: CASIIQGAVSEKLFF. In DNA, the CDR3 is TGTGCCAGCATTATACAGGGGGCCGTAAGCGAAAAACTGTTTTTT.